The TCR beta chain under discussion was sequenced for a study of beta chain features in type 1 diabetes. As concerns this clone: Antigen: not known.

Reverse transcription of all isolated RNA meant that expressed TCRB transcripts were sequenced. Method: immunoSEQ multiplex PCR; TCRdb's copy keeps in-frame clones and lacks some. Among more than 250,000 clones listed, 15% were seen once. CDR1 and CDR2 (germline): SGHRS, YFSETQ. There are 13 residues in the CDR3. The junction had 3 bases not matched to a gene; V was cut back by 4 bases and J by 5 bases. Whole-study findings and limits: In every one of the four CD4+ subsets, TCRB CDR3s were moderately but significantly shorter in Type 1 diabetes patients.

V and J are TRBV5-1 and TRBJ2-3; 8 nucleotides line up with TRBD2. Input material: naive CD4+ T cells from blood. The sequence was collected from a young man with type 1 diabetes. For the CDR3, the DNA is TGCGCCAGCAGCGCTCGGGGGGGAGATACGCAGTATTTT. This sequence encodes CASSARGGDTQYF.